One and the same sample provided the 11 T cell receptor beta chains below, sequenced in a study of blood T cell repertoires in COVID-19. Clones were read by immunoSEQ multiplex PCR, and TCRdb kept only the in-frame ones, dropping some. In the table there are about 200,000 clones, roughly 90% of which are singletons. The sample consisted of peripheral blood. These receptors were obtained from a man aged 45-60 years with acute or convalescent COVID-19.

V is TRBV11-2 and J is TRBJ1-4, with 7 bases fitting TRBD1. The CDR3 runs to 17 residues. V shed 1 base and J 8 bases; nucleotides not matched to a gene: 13. Germline V CDR1 and CDR2: SGHAT, FQNNGV. CDR3 nucleotide sequence: TGTGCCAGCAGCTTAGTTCGGGGCGGGACAGTGGGAGAAAAACTGTTTTTT. The encoded protein is CASSLVRGGTVGEKLFF. Using reference TRBV11-2 and TRBJ1-4 for the parts outside the CDR3, the full variable domain is EAGVAQSPRYKIIEKRQSVAFWCNPISGHATLYWYQQILGQGPKLLIQFQNNGVVDDSQLPKDRFSAERLKGVDSTLKIQPAKLEDSAVYLCASSLVRGGTVGEKLFFGSGTQLSVL.

As for this clone: In the same sample, other DNA sequences code for this CDR3. The chain combines TRBV5-1 with TRBJ1-4; tentative D call: TRBD1 (6 bases). The V end lost 4 bases, the J end lost 0 bases, and 10 bases lay between the germline ends. Germline CDR1 SGHRS, CDR2 YFSETQ. The CDR3 extends over 15 amino acids. In DNA form, the CDR3 reads TGCGCCAGCAGCACCGAGGGGGCAACTAATGAAAAACTGTTTTTT. This sequence encodes CASSTEGATNEKLFF.

The chain couples TRBV30 to TRBJ1-6, with 10 bases that match TRBD1. Germline-derived CDR1 and CDR2 are GTSNPN and SVGIG (reference sequence). The CDR3 is 18 amino acids. The V segment lost 2 bases and the J segment 8 bases; nucleotides outside the gene matches: 15. The chain's CDR3 is CAWSRRDRGSQGDSPLHF. As DNA, the CDR3 is TGTGCCTGGAGTCGACGGGACAGGGGTTCCCAGGGGGATTCACCCCTCCACTTT.

This sequence joins TRBV28 and TRBJ1-5, with D possibly TRBD1 on 5 matching bases. Germline CDR1 and CDR2: MDHEN and SYDVKM. The CDR3 covers 14 residues. The germline V and J ends were trimmed by 6 bases and 3 bases, with 12 bases remaining between them. The CDR3 here is CASRLEGLNQPQHF. CDR3 in DNA: TGTGCCAGCAGGCTCGAGGGACTCAATCAGCCCCAGCATTTT.

V gene TRBV19 combines with J gene TRBJ2-3, with D possibly matching TRBD1 (6 bases). V lost 5 bases and J lost 7, with 13 bases in between. CDR3 length equals 13 residues. Germline V CDR1 and CDR2: LNHDA, SQIVND (reference sequence). The CDR3 region has the DNA TGTGCCAGTAGTGGGGGAGACAGGTATACGCAGTATTTT. Protein product: CASSGGDRYTQYF.

The chain couples TRBV7-2 to TRBJ2-3; D gene ambiguous. CDR1 SGHTA and CDR2 FQGNSA come from the germline V gene. This CDR3 is built from 14 residues. Trimming cost V 2 bases and J 0 bases, with 6 bases left between them. The DNA for the CDR3 is TGTGCCAGCAGCTTAATATCGAGCACAGATACGCAGTATTTT. Translation gives CASSLISSTDTQYF.

The chain employs TRBV13 and TRBJ2-3, with D unclear. Deletions cut 5 bases from V and 0 bases from J, with 15 bases between. CDR1 and CDR2 from the germline V gene are PRHDT and FYEKMQ (reference sequence). This CDR3 is 16 amino acids long. The CDR3 sequence is CASSHPVQVSTDTQYF. CDR3 nucleotides: TGTGCCAGCAGCCATCCAGTCCAGGTAAGCACAGATACGCAGTATTTT.

DNA for the CDR3: TGTGCCACTCTCAGGGAAAGGAGCACCGGGGAGCTGTTTTTT. Translation gives CATLRERSTGELFF. This rearrangement joins TRBV10-3 to TRBJ2-2; maybe TRBD1 (5 bases). The germline CDR1 and CDR2 sequences are ENHRY and SYGVKD. The CDR3 runs 14 residues. Deletions cut 10 bases from V and 4 bases from J, with 16 bases between.

The V gene is TRBV19, the J gene TRBJ2-2; 7 bases agree with TRBD2. This CDR3 contains 13 residues. The junction had 4 bases not matched to a gene; V was cut back by 9 bases and J by 3 bases. Germline V lookup: CDR1 LNHDA, CDR2 SQIVND (reference sequence). Written as DNA, the CDR3 is TGTGCCAGCGGACTAGTACACACCGGGGAGCTGTTTTTT. Translating gives CASGLVHTGELFF.

The chain links TRBV2 to TRBJ2-7, with D perhaps matching TRBD2 (6 bases). Germline V gene lookup returns CDR1 SNHLY and CDR2 FYNNEI. The CDR3 spans 11 residues. Trimming pared 7 bases from V and 9 bases from J, leaving 13 bases between. The CDR3 loop reads CASTVGTPQYV. The CDR3 DNA reads as TGTGCCAGCACAGTCGGGACTCCGCAGTACGTC.

This sequence joins TRBV7-3 and TRBJ2-2; D unclear. The CDR3 has 13 residues. CDR1 is SGHTA, CDR2 FQGTGA, per germline. Trimming took 5 bases from V and 0 from J, leaving 4 bases between them. Written as DNA, the CDR3 is TGTGCCAGCAGCCCTGCGAACACCGGGGAGCTGTTTTTT. The encoded protein is CASSPANTGELFF. Full variable domain (missing parts from reference TRBV7-3 and TRBJ2-2): GAGVSQTPSNKVTEKGKYVELRCDPISGHTALYWYRQSLGQGPEFLIYFQGTGAADDSGLPNDRFFAVRPEGSVSTLKIQRTERGDSAVYLCASSPANTGELFFGEGSRLTVL.